This T cell receptor (beta chain) was recovered during a study of CD8 T cells in Susac syndrome. Trimming stripped 7 bases from V and 6 bases from J, with 12 bases between. The CDR3 extends over 12 amino acids. Random hexamers were used to reverse transcribe an amount of roughly 0.45 to 1 ug RNA. Via MiXCR, TCRdb re-called the immunoSEQ multiplex PCR reads, giving one row per CDR3 protein. The data contain approximately 230,000 distinct CDR3 sequences, 80% to 95% of them singletons. Study-wide results and limits: That the number of individuals in its TCR sequencing and HLA analysis was relatively small was acknowledged by the study.

TEMRA cells were FACS-enriched, while CD8+ and CD4+ T cells were negatively isolated. This clonotype was observed a single time. As yet, its antigen is unknown. Sample: CD4+ T cells from PBMCs. This sequence was found in a human donor with multiple sclerosis. The chain has TRBV12-3 or TRBV12-4 and TRBJ1-2, with no clear D. This CDR3 is CASTLKWDGYTF. CDR3 coding DNA: TGTGCCAGCACTCTCAAGTGGGATGGCTACACCTTC.